The present T cell receptor (beta chain) was sequenced within a study of control samples from healthy donors and cancer patients. This clone was recorded once. Profiled with immunoSEQ multiplex PCR; TCRdb holds only in-frame clones, not every one. The sample has 95,000 to 150,000 clones, more than 85% seen once. The sequencing input was blood. The TCR sequence derives from a man between 18 and 29 years old in good health.

The DNA for the CDR3 is TGTGCCAGCAGCCAAGATATAAGAGCGGTAAGCTCCTACAATGAGCAGTTCTTC. This codes for CASSQDIRAVSSYNEQFF. J is TRBJ2-1 and V is TRBV14; possible D gene TRBD2, 5 bases. The CDR3 covers 18 residues. V lost 0 bases to trimming and J lost 0 bases, with 15 bases between them. Germline V CDR1 and CDR2: SGHDN, FVKESK.